The 30 T cell receptor beta chains below were found in one sample sequenced in a study of T cell responses to AZD1222 COVID-19 vaccine. The method was immunoSEQ multiplex PCR; TCRdb's version includes in-frame clones alone and lacks a portion of them. The table records 150,000 to 200,000 clones, around 90% of them present only once. The sample here was peripheral blood, taken on day 0 of AZD1222 vaccination. These receptors were obtained from an adult in good health.

This clone has only one observation. CDR3 coding DNA: TGCGCCAGCAGCGATACAGGGGGCCGGATTGGTGGCGGGGAGCTGTTTTTT. Translating it yields CASSDTGGRIGGGELFF. The chain uses TRBV5-1 and TRBJ2-2; 9 positions match TRBD1. The V segment lost 4 bases and the J segment 7 bases; nucleotides outside the gene matches: 14. Germline loops: CDR1 SGHRS, CDR2 YFSETQ. The CDR3 is 17 residues long.

The rearrangement joins TRBV4-1 to TRBJ2-3, with 7 positions matching TRBD2. The germline V gene has CDR1 MGHRA and CDR2 YSYEKL. The CDR3 loop spans 16 amino acids. With 0 bases clipped from V and 8 bases from J, the junction kept 11 bases outside the gene matches. The chain's CDR3 is CASSQDPSGDGLTQYF. The CDR3 nucleotides read TGCGCCAGCAGCCAAGATCCTAGCGGAGACGGGCTTACGCAGTATTTT.

The table lists this clone with a count of one. CDR3 region: CASSLVGQGWDTEAFF. The CDR3 DNA reads TGCGCCAGCAGCTTGGTAGGACAGGGGTGGGACACTGAAGCTTTCTTT. V and J are TRBV5-1 and TRBJ1-1, with TRBD1 identical over 9 bases. The CDR3 contains 16 residues. J gave up 3 bases and V 0 bases, and 6 bases lay outside the gene matches. The germline V gene encodes CDR1 SGHRS and CDR2 YFSETQ.

Of note for this clone: The same CDR3 can be traced to other DNA sequences in this sample. This CDR3 is CASRTAYEQYF. CDR3 nucleotides: TGTGCCAGCAGGACAGCCTACGAGCAGTACTTC. This chain joins TRBV28 and TRBJ2-7, with a weak D call TRBD1 (5 bases). V lost 6 bases and J lost 2, with 5 bases in between. The CDR3 is 11 residues long. Germline CDR1 MDHEN, CDR2 SYDVKM.

This sequence joins TRBV19 and TRBJ1-5; D is undetermined. Germline CDR1 is LNHDA and CDR2 is SQIVND (reference sequence). The CDR3 totals 15 residues. The V and J ends lost 5 bases and 3 bases respectively, with 14 bases between them. As DNA, the CDR3 is TGTGCCAGTAGTCAACAGCGCGTTCCCAATCAGCCCCAGCATTTT. Protein: CASSQQRVPNQPQHF. Together with reference TRBV19 and TRBJ1-5, the CDR3 gives the full variable domain: DGGITQSPKYLFRKEGQNVTLSCEQNLNHDAMYWYRQDPGQGLRLIYYSQIVNDFQKGDIAEGYSVSREKKESFPLTVTSAQKNPTAFYLCASSQQRVPNQPQHFGDGTRLSIL.

The V call is TRBV19, the J call TRBJ2-6, with D uncertain. The CDR3 is made up of 15 amino acids. CDR1 and CDR2 from the germline V gene are LNHDA and SQIVND (reference sequence). V was pared by 3 bases and J by 2 bases, with 8 bases between. As DNA, the CDR3 is TGTGCCAGTAGTATCAGTAGGGCTGGGGCCAACGTCCTGACTTTC. It is translated as CASSISRAGANVLTF.

This clone was observed once. This sequence joins TRBV9 and TRBJ2-1, with a possible D match to TRBD2 (6 bases). The CDR3 spans 14 residues. CDR1 and CDR2 from the germline V gene are SGDLS and YYNGEE. V was cut by 0 bases and J by 4 bases, with 8 bases left in between. This chain's CDR3 is CASSVDGRYNEQFF. In DNA, the CDR3 is TGTGCCAGCAGCGTAGACGGGAGATACAATGAGCAGTTCTTC.

This chain joins TRBV27 and TRBJ1-2; D is unresolved. The length of the CDR3 is 14 residues. The germline V and J ends were trimmed by 3 bases and 2 bases, with 10 bases remaining between them. Germline-derived CDR1 and CDR2 are MNHEY and SMNVEV (reference sequence). This CDR3 reads CASSFFGENYGYTF. The CDR3 DNA follows: TGTGCCAGCAGTTTCTTTGGGGAGAACTATGGCTACACCTTC.

The chain couples TRBV18 to TRBJ2-7; D may be TRBD2 (7 bases). The germline CDR1 and CDR2 sequences are KGHSH and LQKENI. CDR3 size: 14 residues. V gave up 6 bases and J gave up 0 bases, with 12 bases separating them. The CDR3 loop is CASSGRGASYEQYF. The CDR3 DNA follows: TGTGCCAGCTCGGGTCGGGGGGCCTCCTACGAGCAGTACTTC.

V gene TRBV5-6 combines with J gene TRBJ1-2; 8 bases line up with TRBD1. CDR1 SGHDT and CDR2 YYEEEE come from the germline V gene. The V gene end was trimmed by 5 bases and the J gene end by 3 bases; junction bases not matched to a gene: 3. The length of the CDR3 is 13 residues. The CDR3: CASRDRGHYGYTF. The CDR3 nucleotides are TGTGCCAGCAGAGACAGGGGCCACTATGGCTACACCTTC.

The CDR3 loop reads CASGYGSGSYEQYF. The CDR3 nucleotides read TGTGCTAGTGGTTACGGTAGCGGGAGCTACGAGCAGTACTTC. This chain joins TRBV12-5 and TRBJ2-7, with 9 bases aligning to TRBD2. V shed 4 bases and J 3 bases; nucleotides not matched to a gene: 4. The V gene's germline CDR1 is LGHNT and CDR2 FRNRAP. This CDR3 is 14 amino acids long. Looking up the rest from reference TRBV12-5 and TRBJ2-7 gives the full variable domain: DARVTQTPRHKVTEMGQEVTMRCQPILGHNTVFWYRQTMMQGLELLAYFRNRAPLDDSGMPKDRFSAEMPDATLATLKIQPSEPRDSAVYFCASGYGSGSYEQYFGPGTRLTVT.

This chain uses TRBV28 with TRBJ2-5, with TRBD2 identical over 7 bases. Germline V CDR1 and CDR2: MDHEN, SYDVKM. The CDR3 has 16 residues. V lost 4 bases and J lost 3; bases outside the gene matches: 11. DNA of the CDR3: TGTGCCAGCAGTTACTGGGACCGCGGGGGAGAAGAGACCCAGTACTTC. It specifies CASSYWDRGGEETQYF.

This chain connects TRBV28 to TRBJ1-1, with 9 bases aligning to TRBD1. Trimming cost V 8 bases and J 3 bases; bases outside gene matches: 10. CDR1 and CDR2 from the germline V gene are MDHEN and SYDVKM. This CDR3 contains 15 residues. CDR3 nucleotides: TGTGCCAGCGGACTTACAGGGGGCGTGTACACTGAAGCTTTCTTT. It encodes CASGLTGGVYTEAFF.

Concerning this clone itself: Other DNA sequences from this sample encode an identical CDR3 as well. The rearrangement uses TRBV30 and TRBJ2-7, with D perhaps TRBD2 (6 bases). The V end was cut by 0 bases, the J end by 3 bases, with 6 bases between. Per germline, CDR1 GTSNPN and CDR2 SVGIG (reference sequence). This CDR3 spans 12 amino acids. CDR3 sequence (DNA): TGTGCCTGGAGTGTCGGGGGCTACGAGCAGTACTTC. It specifies CAWSVGGYEQYF. Full variable domain (outside the CDR3, taken from reference TRBV30 and TRBJ2-7): SQTIHQWPATLVQPVGSPLSLECTVEGTSNPNLYWYRQAAGRGLQLLFYSVGIGQISSEVPQNLSASRPQDRQFILSSKKLLLSDSGFYLCAWSVGGYEQYFGPGTRLTVT.

This clone was seen a handful of times. The chain couples TRBV28 to TRBJ1-3; TRBD1 might be the D (6 bases). This CDR3 has 15 amino acids. Per germline, CDR1 MDHEN and CDR2 SYDVKM. Trimming left V 6 bases short and J 0 bases short, with 12 bases between. CDR3: CASSTTGLSGNTIYF. CDR3 DNA sequence: TGTGCCAGCAGCACAACAGGGCTCTCTGGAAACACCATATATTTT.

V and J are TRBV7-2 and TRBJ1-1; tentatively, D is TRBD1 (5 bases). CDR1 is SGHTA and CDR2 is FQGNSA in the germline V gene. The CDR3 has 14 residues. V lost 4 bases to trimming and J lost 10 bases, with 19 bases between them. The CDR3 loop is CASSSRQGSWGAFF. In DNA form, the CDR3 reads TGTGCCAGCAGCTCCAGGCAGGGATCTTGGGGAGCTTTCTTT.

The chain employs TRBV7-8 and TRBJ1-3, with a weak D call TRBD1 (6 bases). Germline CDR1 is SGHVS and CDR2 is FQNEAQ. The CDR3 runs 15 residues. V dropped 0 bases and J dropped 4 bases, with 10 bases sitting between them. The CDR3 coding sequence is TGTGCCAGCAGCTTAGCACAGGGACAAGGAAACACCATATATTTT. Amino acids: CASSLAQGQGNTIYF.

The chain links TRBV6-1 to TRBJ2-7; possible D gene TRBD2, 7 bases. The germline CDR1 and CDR2 sequences are MNHNS and SASEGT. Trimming cost V 2 bases and J 5 bases, with 13 bases left between them. The CDR3 totals 14 residues. The CDR3 bases are TGTGCCAGCAGTGAAAGGGGGGGCAGGGACGAGCAGTACTTC. Its translation: CASSERGGRDEQYF.

The rearrangement uses TRBV5-1 and TRBJ1-1, with TRBD1 matching over 7 bases. CDR1 and CDR2 from the germline V gene are SGHRS and YFSETQ. This CDR3 contains 12 residues. V lost 4 bases, J lost 8 bases, and 5 bases stayed unmatched. The CDR3 loop reads CASSDGQVEAFF. In DNA form, the CDR3 reads TGCGCCAGCAGCGACGGACAGGTAGAAGCTTTCTTT.

This chain uses TRBV11-3 with TRBJ2-2; D tentatively reads TRBD1 or TRBD2 (5 bases each). The CDR3 contains 17 residues. Trimming stripped 5 bases from V and 4 bases from J, with 20 bases between. Germline CDR1 reads SGHNT; CDR2 reads YENEEA. This chain's CDR3 is CASSRGEGKGGTGELFF. For the CDR3, the DNA is TGTGCCAGCAGCCGGGGTGAGGGGAAGGGTGGCACCGGGGAGCTGTTTTTT.

V and J are TRBV7-9 and TRBJ2-2; the D gene is possibly TRBD1 (6 bases). The CDR3 has 16 residues. V was pared by 5 bases and J by 3 bases, with 16 bases between. Germline values: CDR1 SEHNR, CDR2 FQNEAQ (reference sequence). CDR3 loop: CASSPQGWAYTGELFF. For the CDR3, the DNA is TGTGCCAGCAGCCCCCAGGGGTGGGCTTACACCGGGGAGCTGTTTTTT. Looking up the rest from reference TRBV7-9 and TRBJ2-2 gives the full variable domain: DTGVSQNPRHKITKRGQNVTFRCDPISEHNRLYWYRQTLGQGPEFLTYFQNEAQLEKSRLLSDRFSAERPKGSFSTLEIQRTEQGDSAMYLCASSPQGWAYTGELFFGEGSRLTVL.

The rearrangement links TRBV27 to TRBJ1-5, with no clear D. Germline V gives CDR1 MNHEY, CDR2 SMNVEV (reference sequence). There are 14 residues in the CDR3. Trimming took 5 bases from V and 0 from J, leaving 8 bases between them. The CDR3 is CASSKMISNQPQHF. CDR3 DNA sequence: TGTGCCAGCAGTAAAATGATTAGCAATCAGCCCCAGCATTTT.

J is TRBJ1-2 and V is TRBV6-1; D is unclear. Germline V gives CDR1 MNHNS, CDR2 SASEGT. V gave up 2 bases and J gave up 7 bases, with 8 bases separating them. CDR3 length equals 12 residues. CDR3 DNA sequence: TGTGCCAGCAGTGAACAGGCCCGTGGCTACACCTTC. This codes for CASSEQARGYTF.

Note on this clone: The same CDR3 arises from other DNA sequences in this sample as well. The V call is TRBV5-1, the J call TRBJ2-7, with 11 bases lining up with TRBD2. The CDR3 is 16 amino acids. Unmatched junction bases numbered 11, after V lost 5 bases and J lost 4 bases. CDR1 is SGHRS and CDR2 is YFSETQ in the germline V gene. The CDR3 loop reads CASSTAVLAGDYEQYF. CDR3 DNA sequence: TGCGCCAGCAGTACTGCCGTACTAGCGGGAGATTACGAGCAGTACTTC.

The V gene is TRBV7-2, the J gene TRBJ1-6; D may be TRBD1 (5 bases). The V gene lost 2 bases and the J gene lost 10 bases, with 12 bases spanning the gap. Germline CDR1 reads SGHTA; CDR2 reads FQGNSA. The CDR3 spans 14 residues. The CDR3 loop is CASSLFRVESPLHF. The CDR3 coding sequence is TGTGCCAGCAGCTTATTCAGGGTTGAATCACCCCTCCACTTT.

The chain is built from TRBV21-1 and TRBJ1-5. TRBV21-1 is a pseudogene segment. This CDR3 region has 16 residues. The CDR3 spells CASSKVEDCPNQPQHF. CDR3 nucleotide sequence: TGTGCCAGCAGCAAAGTGGAGGACTGCCCCAATCAGCCCCAGCATTTT.

This chain uses TRBV19 with TRBJ1-4, with D possibly matching TRBD1 (6 bases). The CDR3 spans 16 residues. Germline lookup yields CDR1 LNHDA and CDR2 SQIVND (reference sequence). V lost 3 bases, J lost 0 bases, and 11 bases lay in between. DNA of the CDR3: TGTGCCAGTAGTATCGTTAAGGGGGCAACTAATGAAAAACTGTTTTTT. Residues: CASSIVKGATNEKLFF.

This clone is a singleton in its sample. This CDR3 is CASSFRATRQYF. The CDR3 DNA reads TGTGCCAGCAGCTTCCGGGCTACGAGGCAGTACTTC. The chain uses TRBV11-2 and TRBJ2-7; D not certain. The CDR3 covers 12 residues. Germline V CDR1 and CDR2: SGHAT, FQNNGV. Trimming removed 3 bases at V and 9 bases at J, with 12 bases between.

As to this clone: One end of the junction fails to match germline, which may point to a read error. CDR3 region: CAWSSGLAGGQGTQYF. DNA of the CDR3: TGTGCCTGGAGCTCCGGACTAGCGGGAGGTCAAGGGACCCAGTACTTC. The V call is TRBV30, the J call TRBJ2-5; 14 bases are shared with TRBD2. This CDR3 contains 16 residues. Germline CDR1 reads GTSNPN; CDR2 reads SVGIG (reference sequence).

The chain's CDR3 is CASSDWREASTDTQYF. The CDR3, as DNA: TGTGCCAGCAGTGATTGGCGGGAGGCTAGCACAGATACGCAGTATTTT. V gene TRBV2 combines with J gene TRBJ2-3, with 8 bases lining up with TRBD2. Looked up from germline, CDR1 is SNHLY and CDR2 is FYNNEI. This CDR3 spans 16 amino acids. Trimming at V came to 3 bases and at J to 0 bases, leaving 5 bases not matched to a gene.